This passage covers 10 T cell receptor beta chains from one sample sequenced in a study of OX40 agonist ivuxolimab in advanced cancers. The assay was immunoSEQ multiplex PCR, and TCRdb's table has in-frame clones only and misses some. The sample holds tens of thousands of clones, approximately 80% seen once. The sequencing here drew on CD4+ or CD8+ T cells sorted from blood, taken in a trial of the OX40 agonist ivuxolimab. Receptors originate from an adult with an advanced solid tumor such as melanoma, head and neck, liver or kidney cancer.

The rearrangement links TRBV18 to TRBJ2-7; no definite D call. CDR3 length equals 12 residues. In germline, CDR1 is KGHSH, CDR2 LQKENI. V was clipped by 3 bases and J by 5 bases, with 8 bases between them. The chain's CDR3 is CASSPDLDEQYF. The CDR3 DNA sequence: TGTGCCAGCTCACCCGACCTCGACGAGCAGTACTTC.

V usage is TRBV19 and J usage is TRBJ2-7; 9 bases are a match to TRBD2. V gave up 5 bases and J gave up 2 bases; unmatched junction bases: 10. The V gene's germline CDR1 is LNHDA and CDR2 SQIVND (reference sequence). CDR3 length equals 16 residues. The CDR3 is CASSASGGSFTYEQYF. DNA for the CDR3: TGTGCCAGTAGTGCCAGCGGGGGGTCCTTTACCTACGAGCAGTACTTC.

The V and J genes are TRBV19 and TRBJ2-7, with 7 bases fitting TRBD1. The CDR3 length is 14 residues. Unmatched junction bases numbered 9, after V lost 1 base and J lost 9 bases. Per germline, CDR1 LNHDA and CDR2 SQIVND (reference sequence). CDR3 residues: CASSIAQGSRVQYF. The CDR3 DNA follows: TGTGCCAGTAGTATAGCACAGGGGTCAAGGGTGCAGTACTTC.

This chain connects TRBV29-1 to TRBJ2-7; 8 positions agree with TRBD1. This CDR3 has 15 residues. With V trimmed by 3 bases and J by 5 bases, 12 bases remained unmatched. The germline V gene has CDR1 SQVTM and CDR2 ANQGSEA. Here the CDR3 DNA reads TGCAGCGTTGATTCAGGGGGCAGAACGGTTGACGAGCAGTACTTC. Its protein is CSVDSGGRTVDEQYF.

This sequence joins TRBV4-1 and TRBJ2-7, with 10 bases fitting TRBD2. V dropped 0 bases and J dropped 4; count of bases not matched to a gene: 6. From germline, CDR1 is MGHRA and CDR2 YSYEKL. The CDR3 consists of 16 residues. The CDR3 spells CASSQDPSGSQYEQYF. In DNA, the CDR3 is TGCGCCAGCAGCCAAGATCCTAGCGGGAGCCAATACGAGCAGTACTTC.

J is TRBJ2-5 and V is TRBV20-1; D is unresolved. The CDR3 runs 11 residues. V was clipped by 2 bases and J by 5 bases, with 6 bases between them. The germline gives CDR1 DFQATT, CDR2 SNEGSKA (reference sequence). The CDR3 protein is CSARMGETQYF. The CDR3 DNA reads as TGCAGTGCTAGAATGGGGGAGACCCAGTACTTC.

The gene calls are TRBV4-1 and TRBJ2-2, with D perhaps TRBD1 (6 bases). This CDR3 region has 18 residues. CDR1 MGHRA and CDR2 YSYEKL come from the germline V gene. With 7 bases removed from V and 0 bases from J, the gap between germline ends came to 21 bases. The CDR3 nucleotides are TGCGCCAGCAACGACGACGGGACATATCCCGCGAACACCGGGGAGCTGTTTTTT. Translating it yields CASNDDGTYPANTGELFF.

This chain connects TRBV5-6 to TRBJ1-5; D call uncertain. The CDR3 is 10 residues long. CDR1 is SGHDT, CDR2 YYEEEE, per germline. The germline V and J ends were trimmed by 2 bases and 11 bases, with 5 bases remaining between them. This chain's CDR3 is CASSFMAQHF. Written as DNA, the CDR3 is TGTGCCAGCAGCTTCATGGCCCAGCATTTT.

This chain connects TRBV5-1 to TRBJ1-5; D possibly corresponds to TRBD1 (5 bases). V was clipped by 1 base and J by 4 bases, with 9 bases between them. This CDR3 contains 14 residues. Germline assignment: CDR1 SGHRS and CDR2 YFSETQ. The CDR3 bases are TGCGCCAGCAGCTTGTTGGGGGGGAATCAGCCCCAGCATTTT. Protein product: CASSLLGGNQPQHF.

The chain recombines TRBV5-6 with TRBJ2-7, with D uncertain. CDR1 is SGHDT, CDR2 YYEEEE, per germline. The CDR3 spans 13 residues. The germline V and J ends were trimmed by 3 bases and 6 bases, with 13 bases remaining between them. The CDR3 coding sequence is TGTGCCAGCAGCTGGGCCCCGGCTGTCGAGCAGTACTTC. Protein sequence: CASSWAPAVEQYF. Together with reference TRBV5-6 and TRBJ2-7, the CDR3 gives the full variable domain: DAGVTQSPTHLIKTRGQQVTLRCSPKSGHDTVSWYQQALGQGPQFIFQYYEEEERQRGNFPDRFSGHQFPNYSSELNVNALLLGDSALYLCASSWAPAVEQYFGPGTRLTVT.